The 15 T cell receptor beta chains given below trace back to one sample, sequenced in a study of TIL therapy for anti-PD-1-resistant metastatic lung cancer. The immunoSEQ assay was v3. Measured with immunoSEQ multiplex PCR; TCRdb has only the in-frame clones, and not every one. The sample yields around 20,000 clones, about 80% seen once. Described time point: pre-treatment sample, taken before nivolumab and TIL therapy. The sequences come from blood, collected at baseline. These TCRs come from a person aged 25-80 years with non-small cell lung cancer.

This clone was counted between two and nine times. This chain joins TRBV6-5 and TRBJ2-7; TRBD1 matches at 7 bases. The V gene's germline CDR1 is MNHEY and CDR2 SVGAGI. J was trimmed by 3 bases and V by 0 bases; bases with no gene match: 5. The CDR3 is 15 amino acids. As DNA, the CDR3 is TGTGCCAGCAGTTACTCCCTCAGGGGGAGCTACGAGCAGTACTTC. Translated: CASSYSLRGSYEQYF.

This chain links TRBV28 with TRBJ2-2; 9 nucleotides match TRBD2. The J segment lost 6 bases and the V segment lost 3 bases, leaving 11 bases of the junction unmatched. The CDR3 runs 17 residues. Germline assignment: CDR1 MDHEN and CDR2 SYDVKM. CDR3 in amino acids: CASSFRGLAGSSGELFF. CDR3 in DNA: TGTGCCAGCAGTTTTCGCGGCCTAGCGGGAAGCTCCGGGGAGCTGTTTTTT.

V is TRBV4-1 and J is TRBJ2-1; D is unclear. The germline gives CDR1 MGHRA, CDR2 YSYEKL. V gave up 5 bases and J gave up 5 bases, with 7 bases separating them. The CDR3 is made up of 12 amino acids. The CDR3 region has the DNA TGCGCCAGCAGCGGGATCAACAATGAGCAGTTCTTC. Translation: CASSGINNEQFF.

This rearrangement joins TRBV9 to TRBJ1-4; a possible D gene is TRBD1 (5 bases). Germline CDR1 SGDLS, CDR2 YYNGEE. This CDR3 comprises 13 residues. V lost 0 bases to trimming and J lost 8 bases, with 8 bases between them. The CDR3 region has the DNA TGTGCCAGCAGCGTAGGGACAACAGAAAAACTGTTTTTT. It specifies CASSVGTTEKLFF.

V gene TRBV19 combines with J gene TRBJ1-1; D gene ambiguous. CDR1 and CDR2 from the germline V gene are LNHDA and SQIVND (reference sequence). This CDR3 is 14 amino acids long. Trimming took 6 bases from V and 1 from J, leaving 12 bases between them. CDR3 in amino acids: CASSPQWGNTEAFF. CDR3 DNA: TGTGCCAGTAGCCCCCAATGGGGGAACACTGAAGCTTTCTTT.

For this clone: Different DNA sequences within this sample yield the same CDR3. The chain joins TRBV5-1 to TRBJ1-6; D is undetermined. The CDR3 runs to 17 residues. Germline CDR1 is SGHRS and CDR2 is YFSETQ. The ends were cut back, 4 bases at V and 12 bases at J, with 26 bases in the middle. CDR3 in amino acids: CASSLDGQTNPRRPLHF. The CDR3 DNA is TGCGCCAGCAGCCTAGATGGGCAGACTAATCCGAGGCGACCCCTCCACTTT.

The chain couples TRBV7-6 to TRBJ2-1; 7 nucleotides match TRBD2. CDR1 is SGHVS, CDR2 FNYEAQ, per germline. The CDR3 sequence is 14 residues long. With 2 bases clipped from V and 8 bases from J, the junction kept 6 bases outside the gene matches. The CDR3 reads CASSLLAERDEQFF. The CDR3 DNA is TGTGCCAGCAGCTTACTAGCGGAGAGGGATGAGCAGTTCTTC.

This chain uses TRBV12-5 with TRBJ2-3; 8 bases map to TRBD2. There are 18 residues in the CDR3. CDR1 LGHNT and CDR2 FRNRAP come from the germline V gene. The V and J ends lost 4 bases and 6 bases, in that order; junction bases with no gene match: 18. The DNA of the CDR3 is TGTGCTAGTGGTTCGCCCCTAGGGCGGGGGGACGTCTGGGATACGCAGTATTTT. It yields the protein CASGSPLGRGDVWDTQYF.

J is TRBJ1-1 and V is TRBV28; 12 nucleotides align to TRBD1. Trimming cost V 0 bases and J 5 bases; bases outside gene matches: 7. The length of the CDR3 is 17 residues. Germline V CDR1 and CDR2: MDHEN, SYDVKM. CDR3 residues: CASSLWGTGGAWTEAFF. The CDR3 DNA reads as TGTGCCAGCAGTTTATGGGGGACAGGGGGCGCTTGGACTGAAGCTTTCTTT.

J is TRBJ2-1 and V is TRBV18; no definite D call. The CDR3 is 12 amino acids. V lost 3 bases and J lost 4, with 4 bases in between. The germline V gene has CDR1 KGHSH and CDR2 LQKENI. The CDR3 DNA reads TGTGCCAGCTCACCCCAGTACAATGAGCAGTTCTTC. Its protein product is CASSPQYNEQFF.

This clone was seen only a few times. The genes are TRBV10-2 and TRBJ1-5; tentative D call: TRBD1 (5 bases). The CDR3 has 13 amino acids. Trimming stripped 2 bases from V and 7 bases from J, with 9 bases between. Germline CDR1 is WSHSY and CDR2 is SAAADI. CDR3 protein: CASSEGARQPQHF. The DNA for the CDR3 is TGCGCCAGCAGTGAGGGGGCGCGGCAGCCCCAGCATTTT.

The chain carries TRBV19 and TRBJ1-1; D possibly corresponds to TRBD1 (5 bases). The germline V and J ends were trimmed by 3 bases and 5 bases, with 10 bases remaining between them. The CDR3 spans 13 residues. CDR1 is LNHDA, CDR2 SQIVND, per germline (reference sequence). The CDR3 DNA sequence: TGTGCCAGTAGTATTCAGGGAGGGACTGAAGCTTTCTTT. Translation: CASSIQGGTEAFF.

This rearrangement joins TRBV7-7 to TRBJ2-2; D perhaps matches TRBD2 (6 bases). The CDR3 has 17 amino acids. Trimming stripped 1 base from V and 2 bases from J, with 14 bases between. Germline V lookup: CDR1 SSHAT, CDR2 FNYEAQ (reference sequence). The CDR3 DNA sequence: TGTGCCAGCAGCTTAGAACCGGGACTTTCCAACACCGGGGAGCTGTTTTTT. It codes for CASSLEPGLSNTGELFF.

This clone is a singleton in its sample. The chain employs TRBV9 and TRBJ2-7, with TRBD1 matching 7 bases. The length of the CDR3 is 15 residues. CDR1 is SGDLS and CDR2 is YYNGEE in the germline V gene. V lost 4 bases and J lost 2; bases outside the gene matches: 9. The CDR3: CASSPTGQLAYEQYF. Written as DNA, the CDR3 is TGTGCCAGCAGCCCCACGGGACAGTTGGCCTACGAGCAGTACTTC.

In nucleotides, the CDR3 is TGCGCCAGCAGCTTGGGGGGGCCCCAAGAGACCCAGTACTTC. Translated, it gives CASSLGGPQETQYF. The chain employs TRBV5-1 and TRBJ2-5; D may be TRBD1 (6 bases). The germline V and J ends were trimmed by 0 bases and 1 base, with 7 bases remaining between them. Germline CDR1 and CDR2: SGHRS and YFSETQ. The CDR3 loop spans 14 amino acids. Full variable domain (outside the CDR3, taken from reference TRBV5-1 and TRBJ2-5): KAGVTQTPRYLIKTRGQQVTLSCSPISGHRSVSWYQQTPGQGLQFLFEYFSETQRNKGNFPGRFSGRQFSNSRSEMNVSTLELGDSALYLCASSLGGPQETQYFGPGTRLLVL.